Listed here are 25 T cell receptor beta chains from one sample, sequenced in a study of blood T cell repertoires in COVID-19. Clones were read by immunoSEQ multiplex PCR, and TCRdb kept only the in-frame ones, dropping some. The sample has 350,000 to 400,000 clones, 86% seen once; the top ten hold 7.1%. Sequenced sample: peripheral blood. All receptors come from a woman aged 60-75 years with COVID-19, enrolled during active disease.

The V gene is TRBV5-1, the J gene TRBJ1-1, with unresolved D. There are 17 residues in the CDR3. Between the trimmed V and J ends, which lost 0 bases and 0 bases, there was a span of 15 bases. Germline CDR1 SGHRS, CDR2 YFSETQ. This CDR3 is CASSLALNLNMNTEAFF. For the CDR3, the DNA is TGCGCCAGCAGCTTGGCCCTGAATCTAAATATGAACACTGAAGCTTTCTTT.

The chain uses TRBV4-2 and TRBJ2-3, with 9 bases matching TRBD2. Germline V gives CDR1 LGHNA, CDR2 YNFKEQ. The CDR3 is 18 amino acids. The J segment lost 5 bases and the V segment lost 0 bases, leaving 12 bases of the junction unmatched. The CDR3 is CASSQEGRGAGGVDTQYF. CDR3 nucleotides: TGTGCCAGCAGCCAAGAGGGTCGAGGAGCGGGGGGAGTAGATACGCAGTATTTT.

CDR3 sequence: CASSRTSQETQYF. DNA of the CDR3: TGTGCCAGCAGCAGGACTAGCCAAGAGACCCAGTACTTC. V is TRBV7-2 and J is TRBJ2-5; TRBD2 aligns across 7 bases. J was trimmed by 1 base and V by 5 bases; bases with no gene match: 1. CDR3 length: 13 residues. Germline CDR1 and CDR2: SGHTA and FQGNSA. Supplemented by reference TRBV7-2 and TRBJ2-5, the full variable domain reads GAGVSQSPSNKVTEKGKDVELRCDPISGHTALYWYRQSLGQGLEFLIYFQGNSAPDKSGLPSDRFSAERTGGSVSTLTIQRTQQEDSAVYLCASSRTSQETQYFGPGTRLLVL.

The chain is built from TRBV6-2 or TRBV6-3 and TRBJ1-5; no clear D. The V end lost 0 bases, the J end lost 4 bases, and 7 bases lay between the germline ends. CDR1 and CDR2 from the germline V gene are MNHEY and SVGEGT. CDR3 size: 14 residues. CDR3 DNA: TGTGCCAGCAGTTACTCCCAGGTTAATCAGCCCCAGCATTTT. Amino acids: CASSYSQVNQPQHF.

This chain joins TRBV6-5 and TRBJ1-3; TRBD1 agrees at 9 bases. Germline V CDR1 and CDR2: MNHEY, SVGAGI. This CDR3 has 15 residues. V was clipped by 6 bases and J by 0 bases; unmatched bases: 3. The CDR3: CASRGTGNSGNTIYF. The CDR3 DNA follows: TGTGCCAGCAGAGGGACAGGGAACTCTGGAAACACCATATATTTT.

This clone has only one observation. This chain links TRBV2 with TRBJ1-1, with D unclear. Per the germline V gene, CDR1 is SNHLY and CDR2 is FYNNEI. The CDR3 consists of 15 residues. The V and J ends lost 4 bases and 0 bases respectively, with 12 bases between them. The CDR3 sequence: CASSGRGGMNTEAFF. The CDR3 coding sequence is TGTGCCAGCAGTGGCCGGGGAGGGATGAACACTGAAGCTTTCTTT.

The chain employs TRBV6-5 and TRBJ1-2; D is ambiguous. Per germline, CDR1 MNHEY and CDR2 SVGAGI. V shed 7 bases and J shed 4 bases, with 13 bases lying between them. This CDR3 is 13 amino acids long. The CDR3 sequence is CASILAGAYGYTF. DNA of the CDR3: TGTGCCAGCATCTTGGCGGGCGCCTATGGCTACACCTTC.

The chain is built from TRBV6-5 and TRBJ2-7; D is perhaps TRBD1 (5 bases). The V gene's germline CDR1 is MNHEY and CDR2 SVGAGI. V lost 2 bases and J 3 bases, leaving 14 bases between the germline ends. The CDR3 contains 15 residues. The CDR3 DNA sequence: TGTGCCAGCAGTTACGGGCAGGGCCCTGTCTACGAGCAGTACTTC. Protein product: CASSYGQGPVYEQYF.

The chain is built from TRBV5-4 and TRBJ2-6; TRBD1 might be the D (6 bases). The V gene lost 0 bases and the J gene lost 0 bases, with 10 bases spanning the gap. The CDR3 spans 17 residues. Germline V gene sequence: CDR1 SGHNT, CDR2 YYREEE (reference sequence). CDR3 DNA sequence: TGTGCCAGCAGCTTGGATCAGGGGAGCTCTGGGGCCAACGTCCTGACTTTC. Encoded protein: CASSLDQGSSGANVLTF.

CDR3 bases: TGTGCCATCAGCCACGAGAGTAGCAATCAGCCCCAGCATTTT. Its protein product is CAISHESSNQPQHF. The chain carries TRBV10-3 and TRBJ1-5; D is unresolved. The germline CDR1 and CDR2 sequences are ENHRY and SYGVKD. The CDR3 loop spans 14 amino acids. Deletions cut 6 bases from V and 0 bases from J, with 9 bases between.

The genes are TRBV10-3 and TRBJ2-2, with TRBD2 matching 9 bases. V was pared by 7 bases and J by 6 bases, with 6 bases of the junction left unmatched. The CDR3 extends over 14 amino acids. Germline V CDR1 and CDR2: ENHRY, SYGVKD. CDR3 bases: TGTGCCATCAATGGTGCGGGGGGGCCCGGGGAGCTGTTTTTT. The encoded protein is CAINGAGGPGELFF.

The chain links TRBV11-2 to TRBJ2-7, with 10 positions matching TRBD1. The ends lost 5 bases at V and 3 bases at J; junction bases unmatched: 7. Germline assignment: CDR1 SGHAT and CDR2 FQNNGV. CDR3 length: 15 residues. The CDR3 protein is CASSRPGQGGYEQYF. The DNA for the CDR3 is TGTGCCAGCAGCCGTCCCGGACAGGGGGGCTACGAGCAGTACTTC.

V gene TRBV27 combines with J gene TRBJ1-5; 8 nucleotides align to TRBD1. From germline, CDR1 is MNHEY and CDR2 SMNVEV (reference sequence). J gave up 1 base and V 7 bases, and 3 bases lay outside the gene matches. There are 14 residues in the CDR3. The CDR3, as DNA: TGTGCCAGCACTAGGACAGGGAGCAATCAGCCCCAGCATTTT. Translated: CASTRTGSNQPQHF.

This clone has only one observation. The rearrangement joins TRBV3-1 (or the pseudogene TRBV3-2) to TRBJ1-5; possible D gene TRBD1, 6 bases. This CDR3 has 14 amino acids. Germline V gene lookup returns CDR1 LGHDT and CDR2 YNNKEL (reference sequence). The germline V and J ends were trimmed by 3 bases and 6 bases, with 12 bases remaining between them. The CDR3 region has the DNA TGTGCCAGCAGCCACGCAGGGGCAGGTCAGCCCCAGCATTTT. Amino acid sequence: CASSHAGAGQPQHF.

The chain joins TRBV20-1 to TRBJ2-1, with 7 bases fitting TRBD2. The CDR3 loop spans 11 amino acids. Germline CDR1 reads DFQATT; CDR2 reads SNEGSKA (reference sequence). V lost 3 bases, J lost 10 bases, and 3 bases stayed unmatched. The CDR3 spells CSARRTREQFF. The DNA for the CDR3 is TGCAGTGCTAGGAGGACTAGAGAGCAGTTCTTC.

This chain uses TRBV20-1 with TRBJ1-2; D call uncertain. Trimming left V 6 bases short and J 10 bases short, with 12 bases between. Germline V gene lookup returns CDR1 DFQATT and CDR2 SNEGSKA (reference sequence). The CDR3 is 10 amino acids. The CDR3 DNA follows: TGCAGTGCCCCAGCCGGGGTCTACACCTTC. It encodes CSAPAGVYTF.

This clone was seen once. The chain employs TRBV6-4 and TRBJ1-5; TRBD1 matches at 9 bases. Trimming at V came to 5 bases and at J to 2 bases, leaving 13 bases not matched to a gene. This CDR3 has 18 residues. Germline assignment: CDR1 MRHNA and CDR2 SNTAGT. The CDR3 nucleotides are TGTGCCAGCAGTCTTGGACAGGGGTTTTTTGCGGGCAATCAGCCCCAGCATTTT. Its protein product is CASSLGQGFFAGNQPQHF.

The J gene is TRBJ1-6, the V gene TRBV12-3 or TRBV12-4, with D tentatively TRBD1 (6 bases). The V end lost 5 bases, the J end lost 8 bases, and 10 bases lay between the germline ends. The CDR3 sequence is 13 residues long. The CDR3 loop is CASSENRDSPLHF. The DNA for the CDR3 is TGTGCCAGCAGTGAAAACAGGGATTCACCCCTCCACTTT.

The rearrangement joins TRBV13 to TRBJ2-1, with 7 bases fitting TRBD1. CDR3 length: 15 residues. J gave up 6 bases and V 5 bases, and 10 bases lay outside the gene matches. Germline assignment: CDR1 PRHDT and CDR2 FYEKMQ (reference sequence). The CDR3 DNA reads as TGTGCCAGCAGCCCCCCATTTGACAGGGTCAATGAGCAGTTCTTC. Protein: CASSPPFDRVNEQFF.

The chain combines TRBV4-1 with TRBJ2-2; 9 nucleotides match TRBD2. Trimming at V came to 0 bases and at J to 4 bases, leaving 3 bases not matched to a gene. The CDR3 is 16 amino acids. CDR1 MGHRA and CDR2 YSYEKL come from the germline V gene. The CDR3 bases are TGCGCCAGCAGCCAAGACGATAGCGGGAGCACCGGGGAGCTGTTTTTT. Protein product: CASSQDDSGSTGELFF.

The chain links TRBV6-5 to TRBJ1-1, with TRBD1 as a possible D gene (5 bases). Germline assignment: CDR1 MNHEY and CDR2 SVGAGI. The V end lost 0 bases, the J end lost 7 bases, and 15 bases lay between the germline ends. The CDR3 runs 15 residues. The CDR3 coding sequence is TGTGCCAGCAGTTACTCGCAGGGCTTCCAAGGTGAAGCTTTCTTT. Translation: CASSYSQGFQGEAFF.

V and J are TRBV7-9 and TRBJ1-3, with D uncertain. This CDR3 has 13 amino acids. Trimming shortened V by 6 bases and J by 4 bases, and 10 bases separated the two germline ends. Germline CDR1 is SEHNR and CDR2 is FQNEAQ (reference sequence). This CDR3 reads CASSLSTGNTIYF. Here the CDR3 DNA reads TGTGCCAGCAGTTTATCGACAGGAAACACCATATATTTT. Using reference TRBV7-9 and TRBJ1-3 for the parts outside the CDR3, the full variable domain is DTGVSQNPRHKITKRGQNVTFRCDPISEHNRLYWYRQTLGQGPEFLTYFQNEAQLEKSRLLSDRFSAERPKGSFSTLEIQRTEQGDSAMYLCASSLSTGNTIYFGEGSWLTVV.

The CDR3 here is CASTGLPAYEQYF. The CDR3 coding sequence is TGTGCCAGCACGGGACTCCCGGCCTACGAGCAGTACTTC. This chain connects TRBV25-1 to TRBJ2-7; D may be TRBD2 (6 bases). From germline, CDR1 is MGHDK and CDR2 SYGVNS. This CDR3 is built from 13 residues. V was clipped by 7 bases and J by 2 bases, with 12 bases between them.

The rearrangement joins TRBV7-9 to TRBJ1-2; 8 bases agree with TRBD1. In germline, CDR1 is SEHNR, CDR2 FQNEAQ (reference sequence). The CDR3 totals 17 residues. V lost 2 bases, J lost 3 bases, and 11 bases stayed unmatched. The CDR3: CASSLPTTGTGYYGYTF. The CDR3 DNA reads TGTGCCAGCAGCTTACCTACTACCGGGACAGGATACTATGGCTACACCTTC.

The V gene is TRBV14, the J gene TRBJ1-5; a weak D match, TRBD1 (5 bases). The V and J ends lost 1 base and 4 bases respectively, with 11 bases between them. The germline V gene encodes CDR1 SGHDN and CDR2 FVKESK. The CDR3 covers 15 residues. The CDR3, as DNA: TGTGCCAGCAGCCAAGTAGATAGGGGAAATCAGCCCCAGCATTTT. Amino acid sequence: CASSQVDRGNQPQHF.